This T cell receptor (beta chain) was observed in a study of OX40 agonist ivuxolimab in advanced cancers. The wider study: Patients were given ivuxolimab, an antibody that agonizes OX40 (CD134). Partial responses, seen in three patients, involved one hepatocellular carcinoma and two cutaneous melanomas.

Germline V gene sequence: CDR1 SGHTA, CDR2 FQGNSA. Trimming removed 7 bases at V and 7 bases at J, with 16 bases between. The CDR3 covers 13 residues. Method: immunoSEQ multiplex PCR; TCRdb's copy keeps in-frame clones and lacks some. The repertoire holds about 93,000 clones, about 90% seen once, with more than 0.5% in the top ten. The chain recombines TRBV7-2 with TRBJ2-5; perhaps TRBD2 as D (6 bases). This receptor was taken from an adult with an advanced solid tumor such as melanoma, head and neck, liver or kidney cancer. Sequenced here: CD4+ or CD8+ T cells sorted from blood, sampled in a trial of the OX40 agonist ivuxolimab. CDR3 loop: CASTDLRGGTQYF. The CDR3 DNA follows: TGTGCCAGCACCGATCTACGGGGAGGGACCCAGTACTTC.